This T cell receptor (beta chain) originates from a study of CD8 T cells in Susac syndrome. Germline V CDR1 and CDR2: SGHTA, FQGNSA. V was cut by 1 base and J by 0 bases, with 10 bases left in between. The CDR3 length is 15 residues. TCR beta was sequenced from blood CD8+ and CD4+ T cells. This clonotype occurred a few times. With random hexamers, roughly 0.45 to 1 ug RNA was reverse transcribed. The amplification used immunoSEQ multiplex PCR on TCR beta CDR3; it spanned 54 Vbeta and 13 Jbeta. TCRdb re-called the immunoSEQ multiplex PCR reads with MiXCR, one entry per CDR3 protein. The sample consists of some 120,000 distinct CDR3 sequences, roughly 90% of them appearing once.

The chain couples TRBV7-2 to TRBJ2-7; either TRBD1 or TRBD2 may fit D (5 bases each). The TCR originated in a human donor in good health. Sequencing was performed on CD8+ T cells from PBMCs. The CDR3 coding sequence is TGTGCCAGCAGCTTAGAACCAGGGAGCTCCTACGAGCAGTACTTC. Its translation: CASSLEPGSSYEQYF.